This T cell receptor beta chain originates from a study of blood T cell repertoires in COVID-19. Turning to the study itself: The analysed material was cDNA or gDNA that came from T cells, B-cell-depleted T cells, or PBMCs.

In the original analysis: Scientists estimated how many nucleated cells there were by amplifying reference gene primers. TCRdb's copy holds only in-frame clones and misses some; the assay was immunoSEQ multiplex PCR. V, J and clone size reflect that table, while D and trimming were determined from the DNA. The table lists about 230,000 clones, over 80% of them singletons, with more than 25% in the top ten. The J segment lost 9 bases and the V segment lost 5 bases, leaving 5 bases of the junction unmatched. Germline CDR1 is LNHDA and CDR2 is SQIVND (reference sequence). There are 14 residues in the CDR3.

The chain recombines TRBV19 with TRBJ1-6; 9 nucleotides line up with TRBD1. The TCR originated in a man aged 40-49 years with acute or convalescent COVID-19. Sequenced: peripheral blood. DNA for the CDR3: TGTGCCAGTAGTGGTACAGGGGGCGGTTCACCCCTCCACTTT. It is translated as CASSGTGGGSPLHF.